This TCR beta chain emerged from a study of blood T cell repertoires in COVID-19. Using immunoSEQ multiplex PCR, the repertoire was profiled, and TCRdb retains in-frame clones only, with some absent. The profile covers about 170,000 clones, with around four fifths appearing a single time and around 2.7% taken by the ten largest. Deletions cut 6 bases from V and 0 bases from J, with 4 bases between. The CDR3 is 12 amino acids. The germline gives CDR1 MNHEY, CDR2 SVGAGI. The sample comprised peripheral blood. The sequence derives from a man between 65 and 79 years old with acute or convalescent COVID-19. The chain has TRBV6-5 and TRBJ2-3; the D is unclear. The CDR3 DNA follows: TGTGCCAGCAGGCTAAGCACAGATACGCAGTATTTT. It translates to CASRLSTDTQYF.